These T cell receptor beta chains were read from a single sample in a study of graft-versus-host responses after intestinal transplantation. For these TCRs, the target antigens are not known. Produced via immunoSEQ multiplex PCR; TCRdb's table is partial and in-frame only. The sample contains 85,000 to 100,000 clones, around 90% of which appear only once. Sequenced here: unstimulated CD4+ T cells sorted from spleen or lymph node cells, sampled before intestinal transplant. All receptors come from a human donor who received an intestinal transplant. Both conserved end residues are part of each CDR3. A D gene is named only where the DNA matches it firmly. Not all rows give a size; the values are once, few, many and, for expanded clones, a class.

.	TRBV6-5	TRBJ1-1	.	CASSYSFRGNTEAFF	TGTGCCAGCAGTTACTCGTTTCGCGGGAACACTGAAGCTTTCTTT
.	TRBV5-5	TRBJ2-3	.	CASSLRGGFASTDTQYF	TGTGCCAGCAGCTTGCGTGGCGGGTTTGCTAGCACAGATACGCAGTATTTT
.	TRBV28	TRBJ1-2	TRBD1	CASSLWDRAVGYTF	TGTGCCAGCAGTTTATGGGACAGGGCTGTTGGCTACACCTTC
.	TRBV28	TRBJ1-1	TRBD1	CASSLGQMNTEAFF	TGTGCCAGCAGTTTGGGACAGATGAACACTGAAGCTTTCTTT
.	TRBV5-1	TRBJ2-7	TRBD2	CASSLEAGGTYEQYF	TGCGCCAGCAGCTTGGAGGCGGGGGGGACCTACGAGCAGTACTTC
.	TRBV19	TRBJ2-2	.	CASRDRTGRAGELFF	TGTGCCAGTAGGGACCGGACAGGGAGGGCCGGGGAGCTGTTTTTT
.	TRBV5-1	TRBJ2-1	TRBD2	CASSLIIAGGNNEQFF	TGCGCCAGCAGCTTGATTATAGCGGGAGGCAACAATGAGCAGTTCTTC
.	TRBV14	TRBJ2-2	TRBD2	CASSQVWLAGGNTGELFF	TGTGCCAGCAGCCAAGTATGGCTAGCGGGAGGGAACACCGGGGAGCTGTTTTTT
.	TRBV28	TRBJ2-7	.	CASSSPNAYEQYF	TGTGCCAGCAGTTCTCCCAACGCGTACGAGCAGTACTTC
once	TRBV5-1	TRBJ2-3	.	CASEGVADTQYF	TGCGCCAGCGAGGGGGTGGCAGATACGCAGTATTTT
.	TRBV28	TRBJ1-5	.	CASSLLKYSNQPQHF	TGTGCCAGCAGTTTATTAAAATATAGCAATCAGCCCCAGCATTTT
.	TRBV6-5	TRBJ2-1	TRBD2	CASSYSGGRYNEQFF	TGTGCCAGCAGTTACTCTGGCGGGAGGTACAATGAGCAGTTCTTC
.	TRBV21-1	TRBJ2-7	.	CASSTLPGQVIEDEQYF	TGTGCCAGCAGCACCCTCCCGGGACAGGTCATAGAAGACGAGCAGTACTTC
.	TRBV6-5	TRBJ2-1	TRBD1	CASSYSNRGRNEQFF	TGTGCCAGCAGTTACTCGAACAGGGGGCGGAATGAGCAGTTCTTC
.	TRBV28	TRBJ1-1	.	CASAPGVRYTEAFF	TGTGCCAGCGCCCCGGGTGTGAGGTACACTGAAGCTTTCTTT
.	TRBV30	TRBJ2-3	.	CAWSSIAWTDTQYF	TGTGCCTGGAGTTCCATAGCTTGGACAGATACGCAGTATTTT
.	TRBV15	TRBJ1-4	TRBD1	CATSRDRGQGREKLFF	TGTGCCACCAGCAGAGATCGTGGACAGGGCCGTGAAAAACTGTTTTTT
.	TRBV6-5	TRBJ1-5	.	CASSYGGSNQPQHF	TGTGCCAGCAGTTACGGGGGCAGCAATCAGCCCCAGCATTTT
.	TRBV25-1	TRBJ1-5	.	CASSESRGPGQPQHF	TGTGCCAGCAGTGAATCAAGAGGGCCCGGTCAGCCCCAGCATTTT
.	TRBV29-1	TRBJ1-2	.	CSVKRQTPYGYTF	TGCAGCGTCAAAAGACAGACCCCTTATGGCTACACCTTC
few	TRBV19	TRBJ1-1	.	CASLTKITDRLNTEAFF	TGTGCCAGTTTGACCAAGATAACCGACAGATTGAACACTGAAGCTTTCTTT
.	TRBV7-9	TRBJ1-4	.	CASSLERVVATNEKLFF	TGTGCCAGCAGCTTAGAACGGGTGGTGGCAACTAATGAAAAACTGTTTTTT
.	TRBV5-4	TRBJ2-1	TRBD2	CASSFKREGRNNEQFF	TGTGCCAGCAGCTTTAAGCGGGAGGGCCGAAACAATGAGCAGTTCTTC
.	TRBV5-1	TRBJ2-1	.	CASSLEAGESYNEQFF	TGCGCCAGCAGCTTGGAGGCCGGGGAATCCTACAATGAGCAGTTCTTC
.	TRBV28	TRBJ1-1	TRBD1	CASTTTGGAGTEAFF	TGTGCCAGCACCACGACAGGGGGCGCGGGGACTGAAGCTTTCTTT
.	TRBV5-6	TRBJ2-1	TRBD2	CASSLVGTSGGGADEQFF	TGTGCCAGCAGCTTGGTTGGGACTAGCGGGGGGGGTGCGGATGAGCAGTTCTTC
.	TRBV27	TRBJ2-3	.	CASSPRTDTQYF	TGTGCCAGCAGCCCTCGCACAGATACGCAGTATTTT
.	TRBV5-1	TRBJ1-2	.	CASSLAGNYGYTF	TGCGCCAGCAGCTTGGCGGGTAACTATGGCTACACCTTC
once	TRBV6-1	TRBJ2-3	TRBD2	CASRTSGTTDTQYF	TGTGCCAGCCGGACTAGCGGGACAACAGATACGCAGTATTTT
.	TRBV6-5	TRBJ2-7	TRBD1	CASRDREGGPYEQYF	TGTGCCAGCAGGGACAGGGAAGGCGGTCCCTACGAGCAGTACTTC
.	TRBV18	TRBJ2-3	.	CASSPDGGSTDTQYF	TGTGCCAGCTCACCCGACGGCGGATCCACAGATACGCAGTATTTT
.	TRBV30	TRBJ1-6	.	CAWIGQPNSPLHF	TGTGCCTGGATCGGACAGCCAAATTCACCCCTCCACTTT
.	TRBV5-1	TRBJ2-5	TRBD1	CASSLDVGQGKTQYF	TGCGCCAGCAGCTTGGATGTGGGACAGGGGAAGACCCAGTACTTC
once	TRBV19	TRBJ2-4	TRBD1	CASSTGGKDYIQYF	TGTGCCAGTAGCACAGGGGGCAAGGATTACATTCAGTACTTC
.	TRBV6-5	TRBJ2-7	.	CASRQGSYEQYF	TGTGCCAGCAGACAGGGATCCTACGAGCAGTACTTC
.	TRBV30	TRBJ2-7	.	CAWSDSPSLTYEQYF	TGTGCCTGGAGTGACAGCCCCAGTCTAACTTACGAGCAGTACTTC
.	TRBV7-8	TRBJ1-4	TRBD1	CASSTTGGSGEKLFF	TGTGCCAGCAGCACTACAGGGGGCTCGGGTGAAAAACTGTTTTTT
.	TRBV28	TRBJ1-2	.	CASSRQRPYGYTF	TGTGCCAGCAGCCGACAGCGCCCCTATGGCTACACCTTC
.	TRBV6-1	TRBJ1-2	TRBD1	CASSVGQFYGYTF	TGTGCCAGCAGTGTGGGACAGTTCTATGGCTACACCTTC
.	TRBV7-2	TRBJ2-5	.	CASSLESGMQGTQYF	TGTGCCAGCAGCTTAGAAAGTGGAATGCAGGGGACCCAGTACTTC
.	TRBV4-1	TRBJ2-7	TRBD1	CASSRPATGGLYEQYF	TGCGCCAGCAGCCGACCGGCGACAGGGGGCCTGTACGAGCAGTACTTC
few	TRBV2	TRBJ1-3	.	CASRRQVSGNTIYF	TGTGCCAGCAGGCGACAGGTCTCTGGAAACACCATATATTTT